This entry lists 31 T cell receptor beta chains sequenced from one sample in a study of T cells in localized non-small cell lung cancer. Only in-frame clones appear in the TCRdb table, and some are missing; sequencing was by immunoSEQ multiplex PCR. Of some 32,000 clones in the sample, 94% are singletons; the top ten hold around 0.73%. The sample was peripheral blood, taken before any cancer treatment. These receptors all come from a woman aged 35 to 70 with stage I lung adenocarcinoma.

Comment on this clone: Other DNA sequences in the same sample also yield this CDR3. This chain links TRBV7-2 with TRBJ2-5, with D tentatively TRBD2 (6 bases). Germline CDR1 is SGHTA and CDR2 is FQGNSA. V lost 5 bases and J 3 bases, leaving 13 bases between the germline ends. This CDR3 has 14 amino acids. CDR3 sequence (DNA): TGTGCCAGCAGCCTCGGGACTGGGGAAGAGACCCAGTACTTC. It encodes CASSLGTGEETQYF. Based on the CDR3 plus reference TRBV7-2 and TRBJ2-5, the full variable domain is GAGVSQSPSNKVTEKGKDVELRCDPISGHTALYWYRQSLGQGLEFLIYFQGNSAPDKSGLPSDRFSAERTGGSVSTLTIQRTQQEDSAVYLCASSLGTGEETQYFGPGTRLLVL.

The chain carries TRBV7-6 and TRBJ1-6, with a possible D match to TRBD1 (5 bases). This CDR3 comprises 16 residues. Germline CDR1 SGHVS, CDR2 FNYEAQ. V was clipped by 1 base and J by 6 bases, with 13 bases between them. CDR3 nucleotide sequence: TGTGCCAGCAGCTTAGGACGTGGGGCCATTAATTCACCCCTCCACTTT. Residues: CASSLGRGAINSPLHF.

This chain uses TRBV5-4 with TRBJ1-3; a weak D match, TRBD1 (5 bases). The V end was cut by 4 bases, the J end by 0 bases, with 11 bases between. This CDR3 comprises 15 residues. The V gene's germline CDR1 is SGHNT and CDR2 YYREEE (reference sequence). The DNA of the CDR3 is TGTGCCAGCAGCCGTGACGGGACCTCTGGAAACACCATATATTTT. It translates to CASSRDGTSGNTIYF.

The chain links TRBV18 to TRBJ1-4, with no clear D. Germline V gene sequence: CDR1 KGHSH, CDR2 LQKENI. CDR3 size: 12 residues. Trimming stripped 3 bases from V and 7 bases from J, with 6 bases between. The CDR3 here is CASSPRGEKLFF. The CDR3 nucleotides are TGTGCCAGCTCACCCCGTGGTGAAAAACTGTTTTTT. Based on the CDR3 plus reference TRBV18 and TRBJ1-4, the full variable domain is NAGVMQNPRHLVRRRGQEARLRCSPMKGHSHVYWYRQLPEEGLKFMVYLQKENIIDESGMPKERFSAEFPKEGPSILRIQQVVRGDSAAYFCASSPRGEKLFFGSGTQLSVL.

A single count supports this clone. The chain couples TRBV6-5 to TRBJ1-5, with D maybe TRBD1 (6 bases). Germline V gives CDR1 MNHEY, CDR2 SVGAGI. Trimming shortened V by 2 bases and J by 4 bases, and 12 bases separated the two germline ends. The CDR3 covers 15 residues. CDR3 loop: CASSYGGPRNQPQHF. In DNA, the CDR3 is TGTGCCAGCAGTTACGGGGGCCCCCGTAATCAGCCCCAGCATTTT.

The chain carries TRBV15 and TRBJ2-3; D not resolved. The CDR3 is 14 amino acids. Looked up from germline, CDR1 is LNHNV and CDR2 is YYDKDF (reference sequence). V lost 0 bases, J lost 4 bases, and 8 bases lay in between. CDR3: CATSRDIPPDTQYF. CDR3 coding DNA: TGTGCCACCAGCAGAGATATCCCGCCAGATACGCAGTATTTT.

The chain uses TRBV7-8 and TRBJ2-1; 9 bases map to TRBD2. Germline V gene data show CDR1 as SGHVS and CDR2 as FQNEAQ. The trim removed 3 bases at V and 8 bases at J, leaving 8 bases unmatched. This CDR3 region has 15 residues. In DNA, the CDR3 is TGTGCCAGCAGCTTCAGAGCGGGAGGTGGCGATGAGCAGTTCTTC. It codes for CASSFRAGGGDEQFF.

V usage is TRBV6-6 and J usage is TRBJ1-5; 11 bases are a match to TRBD1. This CDR3 is built from 15 residues. Unmatched junction bases numbered 3, after V lost 2 bases and J lost 6 bases. Germline lookup yields CDR1 MNHNY and CDR2 SVGAGI (reference sequence). The CDR3 is CASSYGTGGTQPQHF. The DNA of the CDR3 is TGTGCCAGCAGTTACGGGACAGGGGGAACTCAGCCCCAGCATTTT.

As regards this clone: One end of the junction is discordant with germline, which a read error may explain. The chain recombines TRBV2 with TRBJ1-5; 7 bases fit TRBD1. Germline CDR1 and CDR2: SNHLY and FYNNEI. This CDR3 spans 15 amino acids. The CDR3 protein is CASREDRVGGQPQHF. The CDR3 DNA reads TGTGCCAGCAGGGAAGACAGGGTGGGAGGACAGCCCCAGCATTTT.

The rearrangement links TRBV2 to TRBJ1-6, with 8 bases that match TRBD1. Germline CDR1 and CDR2: SNHLY and FYNNEI. The CDR3 runs to 17 residues. The V segment lost 7 bases and the J segment 10 bases; nucleotides outside the gene matches: 18. Here the CDR3 reads CASNPKDRVFLWSPLHF. CDR3 nucleotides: TGTGCCAGCAATCCAAAGGACAGGGTTTTTTTGTGGTCACCCCTCCACTTT.

The chain is built from TRBV7-2 and TRBJ1-1; possibly TRBD1 for D (6 bases). Trimming removed 0 bases at V and 2 bases at J, with 13 bases between. Germline V gives CDR1 SGHTA, CDR2 FQGNSA. This CDR3 spans 16 amino acids. CDR3 coding DNA: TGTGCCAGCAGCTTAGCGCCGGGGGCGGGAAACACTGAAGCTTTCTTT. This sequence encodes CASSLAPGAGNTEAFF. Looking up the rest from reference TRBV7-2 and TRBJ1-1 gives the full variable domain: GAGVSQSPSNKVTEKGKDVELRCDPISGHTALYWYRQSLGQGLEFLIYFQGNSAPDKSGLPSDRFSAERTGGSVSTLTIQRTQQEDSAVYLCASSLAPGAGNTEAFFGQGTRLTVV.

This chain connects TRBV6-5 to TRBJ2-7, with D possibly matching TRBD2 (7 bases). Trimming removed 5 bases at V and 7 bases at J, with 18 bases between. CDR1 is MNHEY and CDR2 is SVGAGI in the germline V gene. The CDR3 extends over 14 amino acids. As DNA, the CDR3 is TGTGCCAGCAGTCCCCCGGGGGGCCGAGGTGAGCAGTACTTC. The encoded protein is CASSPPGGRGEQYF.

The chain has TRBV11-3 and TRBJ2-1; TRBD1 aligns across 7 bases. V lost 4 bases to trimming and J lost 5 bases; unmatched junction nucleotides: 8. Per the germline V gene, CDR1 is SGHNT and CDR2 is YENEEA. The CDR3 contains 15 residues. CDR3 sequence (DNA): TGTGCCAGCAGCTCCTGGGACAGCAGAAACAATGAGCAGTTCTTC. Translation gives CASSSWDSRNNEQFF.

The chain is built from TRBV11-3 and TRBJ2-5; TRBD1 matches 9 bases. CDR3 length: 16 amino acids. The V gene's germline CDR1 is SGHNT and CDR2 YENEEA. V shed 5 bases and J 5 bases; nucleotides not matched to a gene: 12. This CDR3 reads CASSPEGGTGLETQYF. As DNA, the CDR3 is TGTGCCAGCAGCCCGGAGGGTGGGACAGGGTTGGAGACCCAGTACTTC.

This chain links TRBV28 with TRBJ1-2, with a weak D call TRBD1 (6 bases). CDR1 is MDHEN and CDR2 is SYDVKM in the germline V gene. Trimming removed 2 bases from V and 7 bases from J, with 17 bases in between. The CDR3 has 15 amino acids. The CDR3 bases are TGTGCCAGCAGTTTACCGGCAGGGGATAGAGGTGGCTACACCTTC. It encodes CASSLPAGDRGGYTF.

A single count supports this clone. The gene calls are TRBV9 and TRBJ2-1, with a weak D call TRBD1 (5 bases). Germline values: CDR1 SGDLS, CDR2 YYNGEE. The CDR3 loop spans 18 amino acids. V lost 4 bases and J 4 bases, leaving 24 bases between the germline ends. The DNA of the CDR3 is TGTGCCAGCAGCTCCCGGGCTAGGGGTAAGGGCCCATACAATGAGCAGTTCTTC. Its translation is CASSSRARGKGPYNEQFF. Complete variable domain (other parts from reference TRBV9 and TRBJ2-1): DSGVTQTPKHLITATGQRVTLRCSPRSGDLSVYWYQQSLDQGLQFLIQYYNGEERAKGNILERFSAQQFPDLHSELNLSSLELGDSALYFCASSSRARGKGPYNEQFFGPGTRLTVL.

J is TRBJ2-5 and V is TRBV7-2; 7 bases fit TRBD2. The CDR3 runs 12 residues. CDR1 and CDR2 (germline): SGHTA, FQGNSA. After removal of 4 bases from V and 13 bases from J, the junction contained 9 bases not matched to a gene. The CDR3 nucleotides read TGTGCCAGCAGCTCCCGACGCGGGAGCGGGTACTTC. Amino acids: CASSSRRGSGYF.

The V call is TRBV29-1, the J call TRBJ1-1; D call uncertain. Looked up from germline, CDR1 is SQVTM and CDR2 is ANQGSEA. The CDR3 is 13 residues long. V lost 4 bases, J lost 3 bases, and 12 bases lay in between. CDR3 sequence reads: CSVAPRLDTEAFF. The CDR3 bases are TGCAGCGTTGCCCCCCGGCTGGACACTGAAGCTTTCTTT.

This chain joins TRBV5-1 and TRBJ2-1; TRBD2 might be the D (6 bases). The CDR3 loop spans 15 amino acids. Between the trimmed V and J ends, which lost 2 bases and 6 bases, there was a span of 15 bases. Germline CDR1 is SGHRS and CDR2 is YFSETQ. The DNA for the CDR3 is TGCGCCAGCAGCTTACCCGCGGGATTCGCCAATGAGCAGTTCTTC. Its protein is CASSLPAGFANEQFF.

The sample holds one count of this clone. This chain connects TRBV28 to TRBJ1-5; no clear D gene. Germline V gives CDR1 MDHEN, CDR2 SYDVKM. This CDR3 region has 12 residues. The ends were cut back, 5 bases at V and 5 bases at J, with 7 bases in the middle. The CDR3 reads CASSPSDQPQHF. The CDR3 DNA reads TGTGCCAGCAGTCCCTCGGATCAGCCCCAGCATTTT.

The chain links TRBV4-3 to TRBJ2-1; D gene uncertain. CDR3 length: 19 residues. The V and J ends lost 1 base and 4 bases respectively, with 23 bases between them. Germline CDR1 LGHNA, CDR2 YSLEER. CDR3 residues: CASSQVESAFPNLYNEQFF. CDR3 in DNA: TGCGCCAGCAGCCAAGTCGAATCCGCCTTCCCCAACTTATACAATGAGCAGTTCTTC.

The V and J genes are TRBV11-2 and TRBJ1-1; TRBD1 might be the D (5 bases). Trimming stripped 5 bases from V and 1 base from J, with 14 bases between. The CDR3 is made up of 15 amino acids. Per germline, CDR1 SGHAT and CDR2 FQNNGV. The CDR3 region is CASSLQALGNTEAFF. The DNA for the CDR3 is TGTGCCAGCAGCCTACAGGCGCTAGGGAACACTGAAGCTTTCTTT.

The chain has TRBV27 and TRBJ1-1, with a weak D call TRBD1 (5 bases). Per germline, CDR1 MNHEY and CDR2 SMNVEV (reference sequence). V was shortened by 7 bases and J by 0 bases, with 27 bases between the two germline ends. CDR3 length: 19 residues. The CDR3 here is CASKISPGRTRKLNTEAFF. The CDR3 DNA reads as TGTGCCAGCAAAATCTCCCCGGGTCGGACAAGGAAATTGAACACTGAAGCTTTCTTT.

This chain joins TRBV7-2 and TRBJ1-6; 9 bases agree with TRBD1. CDR1 is SGHTA and CDR2 is FQGNSA in the germline V gene. The CDR3 totals 16 residues. V was pared by 4 bases and J by 6 bases, with 7 bases of the junction left unmatched. The CDR3 DNA is TGTGCCAGCAGCTCCATGCAACAGGGGGCTAATTCACCCCTCCACTTT. Its translation is CASSSMQQGANSPLHF.

The rearrangement joins TRBV2 to TRBJ2-5, with a possible D match to TRBD2 (7 bases). The V and J ends lost 8 bases and 4 bases respectively, with 14 bases between them. The CDR3 runs to 13 residues. Germline CDR1 reads SNHLY; CDR2 reads FYNNEI. The CDR3 DNA is TGTGCCAGCCGCCGGGGGGCGGGAGAGACCCAGTACTTC. This sequence encodes CASRRGAGETQYF.

The chain combines TRBV7-2 with TRBJ2-2; no clear D gene. V shed 8 bases and J shed 0 bases, with 13 bases lying between them. The CDR3 has 15 residues. Looked up from germline, CDR1 is SGHTA and CDR2 is FQGNSA. CDR3 bases: TGTGCCAGCTTTCCTGGTCCGGCGAACACCGGGGAGCTGTTTTTT. As protein: CASFPGPANTGELFF.

This CDR3 reads CASSSSGAQETQYF. The CDR3 DNA reads TGTGCCAGCAGTTCCTCCGGGGCTCAAGAGACCCAGTACTTC. This chain uses TRBV28 with TRBJ2-5; tentatively, D is TRBD1 or TRBD2 (5 bases each). Per the germline V gene, CDR1 is MDHEN and CDR2 is SYDVKM. With 4 bases removed from V and 2 bases from J, the gap between germline ends came to 11 bases. The CDR3 runs to 14 residues.

The J gene is TRBJ2-3, the V gene TRBV7-9; no clear D. This CDR3 has 14 amino acids. From germline, CDR1 is SEHNR and CDR2 FQNEAQ (reference sequence). V was clipped by 5 bases and J by 2 bases, with 11 bases between them. The CDR3 here is CASSPMLYTDTQYF. The DNA for the CDR3 is TGTGCCAGCAGCCCCATGCTCTACACAGATACGCAGTATTTT.

This chain connects TRBV6-1 to TRBJ1-1; no definite D call. Germline V gene sequence: CDR1 MNHNS, CDR2 SASEGT. Trimming pared 3 bases from V and 4 bases from J, leaving 15 bases between. The CDR3 has 15 amino acids. CDR3 in amino acids: CASSEVEGGFTEAFF. The CDR3 bases are TGTGCCAGCAGTGAGGTCGAAGGAGGGTTCACTGAAGCTTTCTTT.

This rearrangement joins TRBV9 to TRBJ2-3; a possible D gene is TRBD1 (6 bases). The V gene lost 0 bases and the J gene lost 0 bases, with 14 bases spanning the gap. Germline CDR1 SGDLS, CDR2 YYNGEE. The CDR3 is 17 residues long. The CDR3 nucleotides are TGTGCCAGCAGCGTAGGGGGGCTGGGGCCTAGCACAGATACGCAGTATTTT. Translated, it gives CASSVGGLGPSTDTQYF. Full variable domain (rest looked up from reference TRBV9 and TRBJ2-3): DSGVTQTPKHLITATGQRVTLRCSPRSGDLSVYWYQQSLDQGLQFLIQYYNGEERAKGNILERFSAQQFPDLHSELNLSSLELGDSALYFCASSVGGLGPSTDTQYFGPGTRLTVL.

The CDR3: CASSYARTGENEQFF. For the CDR3, the DNA is TGTGCCAGCAGTTACGCCCGGACAGGGGAAAATGAGCAGTTCTTC. The chain joins TRBV6-5 to TRBJ2-1; 9 bases are a match to TRBD1. V lost 2 bases, J lost 7 bases, and 6 bases stayed unmatched. This CDR3 contains 15 residues. CDR1 is MNHEY and CDR2 is SVGAGI in the germline V gene.